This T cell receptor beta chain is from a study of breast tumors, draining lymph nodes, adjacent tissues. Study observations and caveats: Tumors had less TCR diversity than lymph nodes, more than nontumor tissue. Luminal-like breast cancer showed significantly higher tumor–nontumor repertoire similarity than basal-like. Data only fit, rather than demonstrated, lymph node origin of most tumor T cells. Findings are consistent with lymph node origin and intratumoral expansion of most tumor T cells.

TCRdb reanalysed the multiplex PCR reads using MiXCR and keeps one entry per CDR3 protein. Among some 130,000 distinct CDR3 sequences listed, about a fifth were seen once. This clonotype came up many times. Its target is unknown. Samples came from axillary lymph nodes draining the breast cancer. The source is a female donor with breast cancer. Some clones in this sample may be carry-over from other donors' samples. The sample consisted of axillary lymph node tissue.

CDR3 DNA: TGTGCCAGCAGTGACAGGAACACCGGGGAGCTGTTTTTT. This codes for CASSDRNTGELFF. The V gene is TRBV6-4, the J gene TRBJ2-2, with D uncertain. V lost 2 bases, J lost 1 base, and 2 bases lay in between. The germline gives CDR1 MRHNA, CDR2 SNTAGT. CDR3 length: 13 amino acids.